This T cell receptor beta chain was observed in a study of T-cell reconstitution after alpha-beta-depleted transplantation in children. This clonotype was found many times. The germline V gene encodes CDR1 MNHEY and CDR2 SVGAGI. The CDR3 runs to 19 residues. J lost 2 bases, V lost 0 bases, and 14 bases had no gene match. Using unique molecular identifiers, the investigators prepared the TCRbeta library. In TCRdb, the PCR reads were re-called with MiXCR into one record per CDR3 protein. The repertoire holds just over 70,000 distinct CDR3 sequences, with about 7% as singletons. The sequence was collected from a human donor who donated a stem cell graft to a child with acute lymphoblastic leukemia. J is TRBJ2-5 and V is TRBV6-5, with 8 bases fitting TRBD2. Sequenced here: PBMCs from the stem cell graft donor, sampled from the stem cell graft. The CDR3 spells CASSYSKPAVGGGQETQYF. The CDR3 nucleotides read TGTGCCAGCAGTTACTCGAAGCCCGCAGTAGGCGGGGGGCAAGAGACCCAGTACTTC.